The text below deals with one TCR beta chain. These data originate in a study of blood T cell repertoires in COVID-19. TCRdb's copy holds only in-frame clones and misses some; the assay was immunoSEQ multiplex PCR. This sample has about 160,000 clones, with 65% to 80% found just once. This CDR3 contains 15 residues. V was trimmed by 0 bases and J by 7 bases, leaving 12 bases between them. Per the germline V gene, CDR1 is LGHNA and CDR2 is YSLEER. The specimen sequenced was peripheral blood. This receptor was obtained from a man aged 60 to 75 with acute or convalescent COVID-19. The J gene is TRBJ2-2, the V gene TRBV4-3; perhaps TRBD2 as D (6 bases). The CDR3 protein is CASSQDLGGSGELFF. The CDR3 nucleotides read TGCGCCAGCAGCCAAGATCTGGGAGGAAGCGGGGAGCTGTTTTTT.